The clone carrying this T cell receptor (beta chain) was detected only a few times. What was amplified from RNA transcripts were TCR beta CDR3 regions. The primer set for the first-round RT-PCR of the TCR CDR3 was HTBI. Each CDR3 protein gets one entry after TCRdb re-called the multiplex PCR reads with MiXCR. The profile shows 300,000 to 450,000 distinct CDR3 sequences, more than 13% of them singletons. This CDR3 comprises 13 residues. Trimming pared 2 bases from V and 1 base from J, leaving 5 bases between. Germline CDR1 reads SEHNR; CDR2 reads FQNEAQ (reference sequence). This sample was taken from a study of T cells in Graves' hyperthyroidism and ophthalmopathy.

Specimen: blood. This clonotype was obtained from a woman in her 30s with Graves' hyperthyroidism. The chain is built from TRBV7-9 and TRBJ1-1; no definite D call. The CDR3 DNA reads as TGTGCCAGCAGCTTATACCAGAACACTGAAGCTTTCTTT. This translates into CASSLYQNTEAFF. The full variable domain, rest sourced from reference TRBV7-9 and TRBJ1-1, is DTGVSQNPRHKITKRGQNVTFRCDPISEHNRLYWYRQTLGQGPEFLTYFQNEAQLEKSRLLSDRFSAERPKGSFSTLEIQRTEQGDSAMYLCASSLYQNTEAFFGQGTRLTVV.